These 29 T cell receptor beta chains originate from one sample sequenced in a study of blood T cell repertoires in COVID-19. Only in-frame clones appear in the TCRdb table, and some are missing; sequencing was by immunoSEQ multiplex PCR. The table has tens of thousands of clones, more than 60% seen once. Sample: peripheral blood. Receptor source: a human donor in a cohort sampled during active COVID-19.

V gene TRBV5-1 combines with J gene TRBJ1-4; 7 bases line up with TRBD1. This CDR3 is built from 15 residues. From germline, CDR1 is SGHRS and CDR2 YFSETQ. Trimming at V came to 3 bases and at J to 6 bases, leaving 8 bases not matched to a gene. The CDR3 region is CASSWLGTADEKLFF. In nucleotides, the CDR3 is TGCGCCAGCAGCTGGCTCGGGACAGCAGATGAAAAACTGTTTTTT. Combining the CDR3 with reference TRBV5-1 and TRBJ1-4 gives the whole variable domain KAGVTQTPRYLIKTRGQQVTLSCSPISGHRSVSWYQQTPGQGLQFLFEYFSETQRNKGNFPGRFSGRQFSNSRSEMNVSTLELGDSALYLCASSWLGTADEKLFFGSGTQLSVL.

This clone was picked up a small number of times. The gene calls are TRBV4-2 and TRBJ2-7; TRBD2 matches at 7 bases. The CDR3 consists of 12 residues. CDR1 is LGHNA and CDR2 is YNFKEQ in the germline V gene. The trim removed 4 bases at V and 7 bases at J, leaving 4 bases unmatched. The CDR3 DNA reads TGTGCCAGCAGCCGCGACGGGAGGGAGCAGTACTTC. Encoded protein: CASSRDGREQYF.

CDR3 in DNA: TGCAGCGCGGGACAGGGGAGCTCCTACAATGAGCAGTTCTTC. It yields the protein CSAGQGSSYNEQFF. The chain combines TRBV29-1 with TRBJ2-1, with 10 bases matching TRBD1. Germline CDR1 SQVTM, CDR2 ANQGSEA. This CDR3 is 14 amino acids long. The junction had 3 bases not matched to a gene; V was cut back by 7 bases and J by 0 bases.

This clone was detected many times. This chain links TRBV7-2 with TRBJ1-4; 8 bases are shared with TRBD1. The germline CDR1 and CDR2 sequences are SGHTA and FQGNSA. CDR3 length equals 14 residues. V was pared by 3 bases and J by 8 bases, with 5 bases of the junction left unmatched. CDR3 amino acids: CASSFGQGYEKLFF. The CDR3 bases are TGTGCCAGCAGCTTTGGACAGGGATACGAAAAACTGTTTTTT.

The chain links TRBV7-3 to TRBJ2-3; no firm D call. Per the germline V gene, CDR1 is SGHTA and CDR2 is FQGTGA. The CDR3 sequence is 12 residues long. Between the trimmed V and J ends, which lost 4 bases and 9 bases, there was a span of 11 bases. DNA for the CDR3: TGTGCCAGCAGCTCCCCAGGCCGGACGCAGTATTTT. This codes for CASSSPGRTQYF.

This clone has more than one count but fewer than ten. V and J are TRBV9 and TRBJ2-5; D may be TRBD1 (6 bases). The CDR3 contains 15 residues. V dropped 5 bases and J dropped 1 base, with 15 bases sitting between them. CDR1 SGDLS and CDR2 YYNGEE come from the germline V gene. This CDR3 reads CASSYPTGPQETQYF. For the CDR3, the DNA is TGTGCCAGCAGTTACCCTACAGGGCCCCAAGAGACCCAGTACTTC.

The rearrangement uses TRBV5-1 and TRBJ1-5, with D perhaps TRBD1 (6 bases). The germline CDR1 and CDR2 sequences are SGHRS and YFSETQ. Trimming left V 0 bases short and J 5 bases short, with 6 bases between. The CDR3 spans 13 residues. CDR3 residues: CASSLDRDQPQHF. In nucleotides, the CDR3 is TGCGCCAGCAGCTTGGACAGGGATCAGCCCCAGCATTTT.

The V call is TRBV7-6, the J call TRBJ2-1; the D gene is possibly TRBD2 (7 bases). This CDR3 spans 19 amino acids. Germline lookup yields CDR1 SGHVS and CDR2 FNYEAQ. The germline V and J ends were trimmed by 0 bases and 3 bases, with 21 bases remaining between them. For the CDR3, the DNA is TGTGCCAGCAGCTTAGCTAGTGCGGGGGCGAACTCCTTCTACAATGAGCAGTTCTTC. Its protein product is CASSLASAGANSFYNEQFF.

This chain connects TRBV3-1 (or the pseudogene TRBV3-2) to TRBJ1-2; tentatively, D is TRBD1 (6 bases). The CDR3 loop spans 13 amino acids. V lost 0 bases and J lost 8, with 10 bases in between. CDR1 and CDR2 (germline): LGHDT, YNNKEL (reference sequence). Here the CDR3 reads CASSQEGQGGYTF. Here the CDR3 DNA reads TGTGCCAGCAGCCAAGAAGGCCAGGGGGGCTACACCTTC.

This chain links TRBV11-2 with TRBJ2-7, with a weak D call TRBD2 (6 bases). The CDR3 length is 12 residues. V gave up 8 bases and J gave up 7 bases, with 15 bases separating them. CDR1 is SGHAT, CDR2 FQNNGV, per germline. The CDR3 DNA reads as TGTGCCAGCCAGGGCGGACTACGAGAGCAGTACTTC. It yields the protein CASQGGLREQYF. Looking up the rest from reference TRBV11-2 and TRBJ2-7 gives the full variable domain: EAGVAQSPRYKIIEKRQSVAFWCNPISGHATLYWYQQILGQGPKLLIQFQNNGVVDDSQLPKDRFSAERLKGVDSTLKIQPAKLEDSAVYLCASQGGLREQYFGPGTRLTVT.

Written as DNA, the CDR3 is TGTGCCAGCAGTTACCCGGGACAGGGTTTCACAGATACGCAGTATTTT. The encoded protein is CASSYPGQGFTDTQYF. V gene TRBV7-9 combines with J gene TRBJ2-3; 9 bases are shared with TRBD1. This CDR3 is 16 amino acids long. Germline trimming cut 6 bases from V and 2 bases from J; bases unmatched to any gene: 9. Germline values: CDR1 SEHNR, CDR2 FQNEAQ (reference sequence).

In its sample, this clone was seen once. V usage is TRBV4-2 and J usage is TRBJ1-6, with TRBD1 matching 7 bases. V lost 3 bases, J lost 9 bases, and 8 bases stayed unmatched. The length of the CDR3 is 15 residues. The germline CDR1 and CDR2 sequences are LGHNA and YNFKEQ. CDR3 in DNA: TGTGCCAGCAGCCACTCGACAGGGCGTTCTTCACCCCTCCACTTT. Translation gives CASSHSTGRSSPLHF.

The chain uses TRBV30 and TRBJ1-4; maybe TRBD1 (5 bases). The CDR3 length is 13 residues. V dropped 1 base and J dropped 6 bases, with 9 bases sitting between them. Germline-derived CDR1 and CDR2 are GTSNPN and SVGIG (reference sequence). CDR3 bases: TGTGCCTGGAGTGAAGGGGCTCATGAAAAACTGTTTTTT. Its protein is CAWSEGAHEKLFF.

CDR3 sequence reads: CAWSRGGLSYNSPLHF. DNA of the CDR3: TGTGCCTGGAGTCGGGGGGGTCTCTCCTATAATTCACCCCTCCACTTT. The chain employs TRBV30 and TRBJ1-6; D is possibly TRBD1 (5 bases). V dropped 2 bases and J dropped 0 bases, with 11 bases sitting between them. Germline CDR1 reads GTSNPN; CDR2 reads SVGIG (reference sequence). The CDR3 runs 16 residues.

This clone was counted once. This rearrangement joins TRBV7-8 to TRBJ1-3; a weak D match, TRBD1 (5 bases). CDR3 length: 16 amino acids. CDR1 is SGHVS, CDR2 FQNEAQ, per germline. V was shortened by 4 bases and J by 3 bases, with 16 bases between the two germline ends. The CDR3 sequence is CASSSKGRGFGNTIYF. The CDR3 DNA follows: TGTGCCAGCAGCTCCAAGGGGCGGGGTTTTGGAAACACCATATATTTT.

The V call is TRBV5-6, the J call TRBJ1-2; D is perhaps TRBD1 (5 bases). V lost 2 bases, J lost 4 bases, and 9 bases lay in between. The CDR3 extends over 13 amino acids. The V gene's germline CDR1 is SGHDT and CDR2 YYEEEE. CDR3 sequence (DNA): TGTGCCAGCAGCTTCGGGGGTCCCTATGGCTACACCTTC. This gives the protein CASSFGGPYGYTF. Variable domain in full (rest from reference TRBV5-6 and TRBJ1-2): DAGVTQSPTHLIKTRGQQVTLRCSPKSGHDTVSWYQQALGQGPQFIFQYYEEEERQRGNFPDRFSGHQFPNYSSELNVNALLLGDSALYLCASSFGGPYGYTFGSGTRLTVV.

CDR3 residues: CASSQQQGNNEQFF. CDR3 in DNA: TGTGCCAGCAGCCAGCAACAGGGTAACAATGAGCAGTTCTTC. The V and J genes are TRBV14 and TRBJ2-1; tentatively, D is TRBD1 (6 bases). The CDR3 is made up of 14 amino acids. With 3 bases removed from V and 5 bases from J, the gap between germline ends came to 11 bases. Germline V CDR1 and CDR2: SGHDN, FVKESK. Full variable domain (missing parts from reference TRBV14 and TRBJ2-1): EAGVTQFPSHSVIEKGQTVTLRCDPISGHDNLYWYRRVMGKEIKFLLHFVKESKQDESGMPNNRFLAERTGGTYSTLKVQPAELEDSGVYFCASSQQQGNNEQFFGPGTRLTVL.

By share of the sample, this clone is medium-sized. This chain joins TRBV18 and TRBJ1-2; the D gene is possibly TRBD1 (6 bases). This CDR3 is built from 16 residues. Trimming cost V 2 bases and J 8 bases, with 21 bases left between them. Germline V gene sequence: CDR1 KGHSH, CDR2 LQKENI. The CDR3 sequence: CASSPTGNGREGGYTF. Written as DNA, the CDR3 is TGTGCCAGCTCACCAACAGGGAACGGTCGGGAAGGGGGCTACACCTTC.

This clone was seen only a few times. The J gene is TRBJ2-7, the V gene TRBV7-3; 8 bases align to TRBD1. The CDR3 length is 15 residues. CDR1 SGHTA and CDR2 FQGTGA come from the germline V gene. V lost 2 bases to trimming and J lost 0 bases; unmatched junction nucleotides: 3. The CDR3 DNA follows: TGTGCCAGCAGCTTATATGGGACAGGCTCCTACGAGCAGTACTTC. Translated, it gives CASSLYGTGSYEQYF.

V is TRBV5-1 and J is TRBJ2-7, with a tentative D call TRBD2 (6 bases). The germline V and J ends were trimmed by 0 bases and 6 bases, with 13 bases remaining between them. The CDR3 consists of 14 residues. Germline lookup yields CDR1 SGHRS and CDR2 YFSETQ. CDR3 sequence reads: CASSLAWGDGEQYF. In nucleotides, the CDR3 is TGCGCCAGCAGCTTGGCGTGGGGGGACGGCGAGCAGTACTTC.

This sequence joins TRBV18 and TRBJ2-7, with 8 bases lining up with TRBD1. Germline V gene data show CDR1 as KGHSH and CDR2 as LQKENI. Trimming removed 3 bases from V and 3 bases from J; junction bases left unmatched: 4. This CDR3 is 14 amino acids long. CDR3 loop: CASSPGTGLYEQYF. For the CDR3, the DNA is TGTGCCAGCTCACCCGGGACAGGACTCTACGAGCAGTACTTC.

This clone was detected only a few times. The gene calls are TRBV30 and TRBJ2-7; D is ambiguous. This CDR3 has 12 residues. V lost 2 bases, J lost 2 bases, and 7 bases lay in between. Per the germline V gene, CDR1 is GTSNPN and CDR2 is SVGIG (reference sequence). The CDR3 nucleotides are TGTGCCTGGAGTCCAGTACCCTACGAGCAGTACTTC. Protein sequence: CAWSPVPYEQYF.

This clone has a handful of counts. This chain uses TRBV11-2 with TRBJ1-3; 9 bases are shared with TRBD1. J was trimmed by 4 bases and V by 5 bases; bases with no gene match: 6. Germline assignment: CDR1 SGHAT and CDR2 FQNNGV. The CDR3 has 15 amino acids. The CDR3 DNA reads TGTGCCAGCAGCCAGGACAGGGGAAGGGGAAACACCATATATTTT. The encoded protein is CASSQDRGRGNTIYF.

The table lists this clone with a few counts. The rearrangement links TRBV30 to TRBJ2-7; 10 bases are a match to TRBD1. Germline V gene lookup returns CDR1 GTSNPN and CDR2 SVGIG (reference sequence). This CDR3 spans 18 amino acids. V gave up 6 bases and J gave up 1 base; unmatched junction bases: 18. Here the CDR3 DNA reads TGTGCCTGCCAGACAAGGGGGACAGGGGATGGGCGATCCTACGAGCAGTACTTC. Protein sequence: CACQTRGTGDGRSYEQYF. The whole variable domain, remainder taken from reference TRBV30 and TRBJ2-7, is SQTIHQWPATLVQPVGSPLSLECTVEGTSNPNLYWYRQAAGRGLQLLFYSVGIGQISSEVPQNLSASRPQDRQFILSSKKLLLSDSGFYLCACQTRGTGDGRSYEQYFGPGTRLTVT.

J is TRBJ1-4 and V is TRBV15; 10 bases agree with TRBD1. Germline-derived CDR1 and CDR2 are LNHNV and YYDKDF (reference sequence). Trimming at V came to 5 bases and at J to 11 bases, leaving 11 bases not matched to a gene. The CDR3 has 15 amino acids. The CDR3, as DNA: TGTGCCACCAGCGCGAAGACCGGGACAGGGGTGAAACTGTTTTTT. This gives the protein CATSAKTGTGVKLFF.

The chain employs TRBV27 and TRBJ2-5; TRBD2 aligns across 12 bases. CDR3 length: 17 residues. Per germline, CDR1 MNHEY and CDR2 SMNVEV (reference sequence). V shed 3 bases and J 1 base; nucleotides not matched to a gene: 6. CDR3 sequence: CASSFGLAGGPQETQYF. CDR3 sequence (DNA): TGTGCCAGCAGTTTCGGCCTAGCGGGGGGGCCCCAAGAGACCCAGTACTTC.

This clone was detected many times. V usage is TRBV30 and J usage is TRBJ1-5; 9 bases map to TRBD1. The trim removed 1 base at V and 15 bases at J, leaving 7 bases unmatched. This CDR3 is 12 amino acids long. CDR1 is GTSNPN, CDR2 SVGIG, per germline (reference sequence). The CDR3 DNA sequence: TGTGCCTGGAGTGACGACAGGGGGGATCGGCATTTT. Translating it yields CAWSDDRGDRHF.

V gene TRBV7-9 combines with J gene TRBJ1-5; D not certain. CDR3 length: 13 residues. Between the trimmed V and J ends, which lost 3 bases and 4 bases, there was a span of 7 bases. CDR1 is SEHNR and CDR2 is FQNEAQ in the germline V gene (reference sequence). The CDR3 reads CASSFLDNQPQHF. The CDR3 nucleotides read TGTGCCAGCAGCTTTTTAGATAATCAGCCCCAGCATTTT.

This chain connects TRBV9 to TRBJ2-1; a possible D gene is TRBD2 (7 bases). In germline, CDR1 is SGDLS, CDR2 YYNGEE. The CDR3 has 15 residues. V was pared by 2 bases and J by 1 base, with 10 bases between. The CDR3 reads CASSVGGQSYNEQFF. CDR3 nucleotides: TGTGCCAGCAGCGTCGGGGGGCAATCCTACAATGAGCAGTTCTTC.